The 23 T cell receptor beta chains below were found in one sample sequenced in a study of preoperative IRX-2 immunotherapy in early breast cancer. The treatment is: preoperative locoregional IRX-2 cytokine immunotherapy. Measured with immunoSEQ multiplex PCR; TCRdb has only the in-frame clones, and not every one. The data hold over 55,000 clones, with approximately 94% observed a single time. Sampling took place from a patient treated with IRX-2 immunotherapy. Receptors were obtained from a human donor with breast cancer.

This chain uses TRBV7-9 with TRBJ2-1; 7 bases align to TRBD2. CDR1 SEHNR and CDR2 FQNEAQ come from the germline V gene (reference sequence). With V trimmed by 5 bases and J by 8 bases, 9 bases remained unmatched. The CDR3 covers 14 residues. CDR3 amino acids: CASSIVTGGDEQFF. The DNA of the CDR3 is TGTGCCAGCAGCATTGTAACGGGAGGCGATGAGCAGTTCTTC.

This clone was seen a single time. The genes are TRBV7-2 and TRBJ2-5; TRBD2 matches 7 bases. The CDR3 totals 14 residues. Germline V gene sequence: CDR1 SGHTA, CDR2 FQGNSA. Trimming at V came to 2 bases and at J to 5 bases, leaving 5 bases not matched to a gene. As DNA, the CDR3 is TGTGCCAGCAGCTTAAGACTAGCTTGGGAGACCCAGTACTTC. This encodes CASSLRLAWETQYF.

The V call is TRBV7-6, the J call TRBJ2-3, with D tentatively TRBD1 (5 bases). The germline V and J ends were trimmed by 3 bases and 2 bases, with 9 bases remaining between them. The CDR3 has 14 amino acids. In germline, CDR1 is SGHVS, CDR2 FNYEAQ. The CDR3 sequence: CASSLWGPTDTQYF. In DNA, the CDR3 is TGTGCCAGCAGCTTGTGGGGCCCCACAGATACGCAGTATTTT.

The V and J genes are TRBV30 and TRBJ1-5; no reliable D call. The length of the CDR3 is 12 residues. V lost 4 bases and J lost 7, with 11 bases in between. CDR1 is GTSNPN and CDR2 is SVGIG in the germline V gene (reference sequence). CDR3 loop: CAWKGPGQPQHF. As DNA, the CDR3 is TGTGCCTGGAAGGGCCCCGGACAGCCCCAGCATTTT.

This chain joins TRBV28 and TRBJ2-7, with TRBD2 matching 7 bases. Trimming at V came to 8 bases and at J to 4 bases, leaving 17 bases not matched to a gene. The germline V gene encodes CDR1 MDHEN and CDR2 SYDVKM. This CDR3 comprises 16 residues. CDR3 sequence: CASPPEGWQGGYEQYF. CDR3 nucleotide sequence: TGTGCCAGCCCACCCGAGGGTTGGCAGGGAGGGTACGAGCAGTACTTC.

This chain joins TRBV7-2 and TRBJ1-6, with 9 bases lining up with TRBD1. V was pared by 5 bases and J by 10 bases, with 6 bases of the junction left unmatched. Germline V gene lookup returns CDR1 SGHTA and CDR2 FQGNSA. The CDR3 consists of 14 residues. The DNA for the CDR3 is TGTGCCAGCAGCCTCGGACAGGGGAGCTCACCCCTCCACTTT. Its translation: CASSLGQGSSPLHF.

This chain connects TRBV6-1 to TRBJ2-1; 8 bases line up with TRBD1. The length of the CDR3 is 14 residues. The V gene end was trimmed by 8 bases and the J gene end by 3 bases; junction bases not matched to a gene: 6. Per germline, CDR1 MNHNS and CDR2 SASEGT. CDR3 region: CASRQGALYNEQFF. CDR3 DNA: TGTGCCAGCCGGCAGGGGGCTCTCTACAATGAGCAGTTCTTC.

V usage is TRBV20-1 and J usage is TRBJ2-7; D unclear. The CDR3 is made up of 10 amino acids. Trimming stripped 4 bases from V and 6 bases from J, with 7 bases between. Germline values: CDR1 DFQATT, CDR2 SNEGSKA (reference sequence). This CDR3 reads CSATSGEQYF. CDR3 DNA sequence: TGCAGTGCTACGTCGGGCGAGCAGTACTTC.

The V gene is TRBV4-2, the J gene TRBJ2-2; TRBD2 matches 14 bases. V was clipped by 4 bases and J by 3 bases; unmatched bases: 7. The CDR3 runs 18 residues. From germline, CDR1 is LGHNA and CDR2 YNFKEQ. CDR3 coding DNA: TGTGCCAGCAGCCTCCTATGGACTAGCGGGAGGTACACCGGGGAGCTGTTTTTT. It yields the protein CASSLLWTSGRYTGELFF.

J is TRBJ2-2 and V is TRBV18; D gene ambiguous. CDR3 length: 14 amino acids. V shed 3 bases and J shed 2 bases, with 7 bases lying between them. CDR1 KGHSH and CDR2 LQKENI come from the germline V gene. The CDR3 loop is CASSPPTNTGELFF. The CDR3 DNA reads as TGTGCCAGCTCACCCCCGACAAACACCGGGGAGCTGTTTTTT.

The CDR3 sequence is CSVGLGTSGTYEQYF. The CDR3 DNA sequence: TGCAGCGTCGGGCTAGGGACTAGCGGGACCTACGAGCAGTACTTC. The chain links TRBV29-1 to TRBJ2-7; 13 positions agree with TRBD2. This CDR3 spans 15 amino acids. Losses at the gene ends were 6 bases for V and 2 bases for J; bases not matched to a gene: 7. Germline V CDR1 and CDR2: SQVTM, ANQGSEA.

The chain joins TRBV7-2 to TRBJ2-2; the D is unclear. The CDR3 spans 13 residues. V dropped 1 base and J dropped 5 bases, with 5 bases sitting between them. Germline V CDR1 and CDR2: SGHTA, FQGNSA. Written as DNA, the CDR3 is TGTGCCAGCAGCTTAGAGGGTACCGGGGAGCTGTTTTTT. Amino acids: CASSLEGTGELFF.

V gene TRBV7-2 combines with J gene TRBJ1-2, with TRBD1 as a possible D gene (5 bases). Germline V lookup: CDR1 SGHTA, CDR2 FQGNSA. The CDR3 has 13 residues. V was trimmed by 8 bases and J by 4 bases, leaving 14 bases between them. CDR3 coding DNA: TGTGCCAGCCAACTGACAGTTCCCTATGGCTACACCTTC. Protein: CASQLTVPYGYTF. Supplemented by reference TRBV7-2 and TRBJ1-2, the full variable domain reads GAGVSQSPSNKVTEKGKDVELRCDPISGHTALYWYRQSLGQGLEFLIYFQGNSAPDKSGLPSDRFSAERTGGSVSTLTIQRTQQEDSAVYLCASQLTVPYGYTFGSGTRLTVV.

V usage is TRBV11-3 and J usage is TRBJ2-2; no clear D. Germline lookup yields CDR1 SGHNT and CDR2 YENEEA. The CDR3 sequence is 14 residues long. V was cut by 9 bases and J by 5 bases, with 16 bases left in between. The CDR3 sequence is CASRFSTRTGELFF. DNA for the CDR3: TGTGCCAGTCGGTTTAGCACCCGGACCGGGGAGCTGTTTTTT.

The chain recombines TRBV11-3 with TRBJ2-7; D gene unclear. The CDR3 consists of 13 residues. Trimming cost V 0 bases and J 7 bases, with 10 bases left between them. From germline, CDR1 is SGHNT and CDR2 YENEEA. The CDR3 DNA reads TGTGCCAGCAGCTTAGAGAACTTCGGGGAGCAGTACTTC. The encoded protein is CASSLENFGEQYF.

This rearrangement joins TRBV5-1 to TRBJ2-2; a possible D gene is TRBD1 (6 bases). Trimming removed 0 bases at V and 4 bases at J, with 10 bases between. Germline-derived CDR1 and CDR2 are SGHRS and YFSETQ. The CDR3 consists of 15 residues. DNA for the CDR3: TGCGCCAGCAGCTTGGGGGGGCGGATCACCGGGGAGCTGTTTTTT. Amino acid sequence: CASSLGGRITGELFF.

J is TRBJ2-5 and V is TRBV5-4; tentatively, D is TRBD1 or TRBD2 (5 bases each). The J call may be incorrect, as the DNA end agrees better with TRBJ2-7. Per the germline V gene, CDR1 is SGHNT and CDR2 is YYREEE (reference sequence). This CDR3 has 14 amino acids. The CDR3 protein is CASSSLGSGHEQYF. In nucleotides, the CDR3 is TGTGCCAGCAGCTCTTTGGGTTCGGGGCACGAGCAGTACTTC.

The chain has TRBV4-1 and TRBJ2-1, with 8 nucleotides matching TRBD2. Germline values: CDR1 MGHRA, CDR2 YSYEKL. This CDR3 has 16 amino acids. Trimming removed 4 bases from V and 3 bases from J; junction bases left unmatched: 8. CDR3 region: CASSLELSGGYNEQFF. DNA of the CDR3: TGCGCCAGCAGCCTAGAACTAAGCGGGGGCTACAATGAGCAGTTCTTC.

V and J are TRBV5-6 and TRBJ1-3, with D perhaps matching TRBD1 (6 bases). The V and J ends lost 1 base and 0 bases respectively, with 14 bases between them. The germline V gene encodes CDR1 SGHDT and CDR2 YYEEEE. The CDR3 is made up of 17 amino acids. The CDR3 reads CASSLYTGAGSGNTIYF. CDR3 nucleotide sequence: TGTGCCAGCAGCTTGTACACGGGGGCAGGCTCTGGAAACACCATATATTTT.

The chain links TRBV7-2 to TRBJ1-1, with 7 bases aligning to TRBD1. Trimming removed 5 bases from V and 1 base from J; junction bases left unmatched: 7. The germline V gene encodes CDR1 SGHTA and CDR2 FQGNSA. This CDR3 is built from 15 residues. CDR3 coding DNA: TGTGCCAGCAGCCACACCAGGACAGGGAACACTGAAGCTTTCTTT. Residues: CASSHTRTGNTEAFF.

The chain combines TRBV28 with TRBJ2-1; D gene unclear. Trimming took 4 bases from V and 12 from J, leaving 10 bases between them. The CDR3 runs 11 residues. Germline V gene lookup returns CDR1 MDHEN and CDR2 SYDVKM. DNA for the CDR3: TGTGCCAGCAGTTCTAGGTCCGGGCAGTTCTTC. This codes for CASSSRSGQFF. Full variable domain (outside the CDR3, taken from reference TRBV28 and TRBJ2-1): DVKVTQSSRYLVKRTGEKVFLECVQDMDHENMFWYRQDPGLGLRLIYFSYDVKMKEKGDIPEGYSVSREKKERFSLILESASTNQTSMYLCASSSRSGQFFGPGTRLTVL.

The CDR3 DNA sequence: TGTGCCACCAGCAGAGACAAGGGCAGGGGGACCGGGGAGCTGTTTTTT. It is translated as CATSRDKGRGTGELFF. The chain employs TRBV15 and TRBJ2-2, with 7 bases that match TRBD1. Germline CDR1 LNHNV, CDR2 YYDKDF (reference sequence). This CDR3 has 16 amino acids. The V and J ends lost 0 bases and 5 bases, in that order; junction bases with no gene match: 6.

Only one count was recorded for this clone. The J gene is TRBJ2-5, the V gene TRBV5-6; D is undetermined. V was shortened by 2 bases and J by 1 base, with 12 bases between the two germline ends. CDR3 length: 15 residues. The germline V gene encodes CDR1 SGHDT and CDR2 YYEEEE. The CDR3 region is CASSFLPVIQETQYF. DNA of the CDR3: TGTGCCAGCAGCTTTCTTCCGGTGATCCAAGAGACCCAGTACTTC.